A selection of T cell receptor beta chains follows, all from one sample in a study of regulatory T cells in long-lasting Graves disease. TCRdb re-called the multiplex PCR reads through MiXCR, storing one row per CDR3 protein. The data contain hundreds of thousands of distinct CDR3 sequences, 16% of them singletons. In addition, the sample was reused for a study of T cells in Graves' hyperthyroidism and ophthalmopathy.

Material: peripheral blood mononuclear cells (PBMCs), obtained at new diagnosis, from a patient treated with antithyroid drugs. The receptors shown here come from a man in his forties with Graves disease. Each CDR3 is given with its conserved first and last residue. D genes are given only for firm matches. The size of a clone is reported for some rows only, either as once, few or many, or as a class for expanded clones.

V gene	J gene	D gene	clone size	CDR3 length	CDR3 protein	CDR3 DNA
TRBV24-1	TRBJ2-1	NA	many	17	CATSGGRDTSTGNEQFF	TGTGCCACCAGTGGAGGTCGGGACACCTCAACGGGCAATGAGCAGTTCTTC
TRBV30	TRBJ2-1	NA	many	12	CAWGSRGFEQFF	TGTGCCTGGGGCTCTCGGGGGTTTGAGCAGTTCTTC
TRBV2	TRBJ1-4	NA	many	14	CASSEPGVDEKLFF	TGTGCCAGCAGTGAGCCGGGGGTGGATGAAAAACTGTTTTTT
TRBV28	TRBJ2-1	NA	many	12	CASNVNYNEQFF	TGTGCCAGCAACGTGAATTACAATGAGCAGTTCTTC
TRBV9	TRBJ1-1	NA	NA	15	CASIFRAGENTEAFF	TGTGCCAGCATTTTTCGGGCAGGGGAGAACACTGAAGCTTTCTTT
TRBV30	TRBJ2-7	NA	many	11	CAWSHYYEQYF	TGTGCCTGGAGTCACTACTACGAGCAGTACTTC
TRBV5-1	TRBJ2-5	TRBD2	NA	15	CASSFSGGREETQYF	TGCGCCAGCAGCTTTAGCGGGGGCCGCGAAGAGACCCAGTACTTC
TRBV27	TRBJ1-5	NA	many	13	CASTSSREQPQHF	TGTGCCAGCACTTCAAGTCGAGAACAGCCCCAGCATTTT
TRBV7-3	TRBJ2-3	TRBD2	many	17	CASSERGWTSDTDTQYF	TGTGCCAGCAGCGAGAGGGGGTGGACTAGCGACACAGATACGCAGTATTTT
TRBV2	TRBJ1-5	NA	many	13	CASSVPLNQPQHF	TGTGCCAGCAGTGTGCCCCTTAATCAGCCCCAGCATTTT
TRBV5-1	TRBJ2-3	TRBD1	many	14	CASAMGQGTDTQYF	TGCGCCAGCGCTATGGGACAGGGCACAGATACGCAGTATTTT
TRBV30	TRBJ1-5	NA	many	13	CAWSAGANQPQHF	TGTGCCTGGAGTGCAGGGGCCAATCAGCCCCAGCATTTT
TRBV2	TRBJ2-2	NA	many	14	CASIEGYTTGELFF	TGTGCCAGCATCGAGGGCTATACAACCGGGGAGCTGTTTTTT
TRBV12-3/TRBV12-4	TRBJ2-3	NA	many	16	CASSLVPGSSTDTQYF	TGTGCCAGCAGTTTAGTTCCCGGCTCTAGCACAGATACGCAGTATTTT
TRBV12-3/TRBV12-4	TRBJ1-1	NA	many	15	CASSLAAGRGTEAFF	TGTGCCAGCAGTTTAGCTGCGGGTCGGGGCACTGAAGCTTTCTTT
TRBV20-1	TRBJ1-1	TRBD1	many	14	CSASGGGPGTEAFF	TGCAGTGCTTCAGGGGGGGGTCCCGGCACTGAAGCTTTCTTT
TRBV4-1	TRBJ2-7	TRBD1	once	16	CASSLLRTGGFYEQYF	TGCGCCAGCAGCCTCCTCCGGACAGGGGGCTTCTACGAGCAGTACTTC
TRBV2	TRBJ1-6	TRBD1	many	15	CASSDGTAGDSPLHF	TGTGCCAGCAGTGATGGGACAGCTGGGGATTCACCCCTCCACTTT
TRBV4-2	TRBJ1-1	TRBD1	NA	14	CASSLEQGVTEAFF	TGTGCCAGCAGCCTCGAACAGGGGGTCACTGAAGCTTTCTTT
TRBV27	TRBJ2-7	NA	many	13	CASSLRFSYEQYF	TGTGCCAGCAGTTTAAGGTTCTCTTACGAGCAGTACTTC
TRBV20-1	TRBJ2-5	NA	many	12	CSARLVWGTQYF	TGCAGTGCTAGACTTGTGTGGGGGACCCAGTACTTC
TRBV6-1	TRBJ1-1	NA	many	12	CASLRSPTEAFF	TGTGCCAGCCTGCGGTCACCCACTGAAGCTTTCTTT
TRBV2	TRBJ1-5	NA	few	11	CASGRDRPQHF	TGTGCCAGCGGCAGGGATCGGCCCCAGCATTTT
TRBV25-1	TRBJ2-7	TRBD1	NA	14	CASNGTVTSYEQYF	TGTGCCAGCAATGGGACAGTGACTTCCTACGAGCAGTACTTC
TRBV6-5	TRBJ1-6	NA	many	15	CASSYGPPYNSPLHF	TGTGCCAGCAGTTACGGGCCTCCTTATAATTCACCCCTCCACTTT
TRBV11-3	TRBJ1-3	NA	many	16	CASSLMGLTSGNTIYF	TGTGCCAGCAGCTTAATGGGACTCACCTCTGGAAACACCATATATTTT
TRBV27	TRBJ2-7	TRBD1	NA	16	CASSPRRDSLVREQYF	TGTGCCAGCAGTCCAAGACGGGACAGTCTGGTACGCGAGCAGTACTTC
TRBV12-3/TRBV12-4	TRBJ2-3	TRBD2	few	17	CASSPWGLAASTDTQYF	TGTGCCAGCAGTCCCTGGGGACTAGCGGCTAGCACAGATACGCAGTATTTT
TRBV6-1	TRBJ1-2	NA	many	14	CASRGGAAFYGYTF	TGTGCCAGCAGGGGAGGGGCAGCTTTCTATGGCTACACCTTC
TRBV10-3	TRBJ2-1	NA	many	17	CAISESSVRSSYNEQFF	TGTGCCATCAGTGAGTCTAGCGTGAGAAGCTCCTACAATGAGCAGTTCTTC
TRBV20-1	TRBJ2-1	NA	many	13	CSARAMGRNEQFF	TGCAGTGCTAGAGCTATGGGGCGAAATGAGCAGTTCTTC
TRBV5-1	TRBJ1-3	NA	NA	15	CASSLASTGGNTIYF	TGCGCCAGCAGCTTGGCGAGTACCGGAGGAAACACCATATATTTT
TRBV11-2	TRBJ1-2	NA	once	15	CASSLEGLMPYGYTF	TGTGCCAGCAGCTTAGAAGGGTTGATGCCTTATGGCTACACCTTC
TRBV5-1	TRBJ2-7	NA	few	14	CASSPGHTNYEQYF	TGCGCCAGCAGCCCGGGACACACAAACTACGAGCAGTACTTC
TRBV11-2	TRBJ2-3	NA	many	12	CASRTHTDTQYF	TGTGCCAGCAGAACCCACACAGATACGCAGTATTTT
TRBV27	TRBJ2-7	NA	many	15	CASSSSLGRGDEQYF	TGTGCCAGCAGTTCCTCACTGGGAAGGGGTGACGAGCAGTACTTC
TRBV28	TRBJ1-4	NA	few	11	CASRSVAKLFF	TGTGCCAGCAGATCAGTGGCAAAACTGTTTTTT
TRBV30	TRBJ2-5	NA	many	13	CAWSGSVQETQYF	TGTGCCTGGAGTGGGTCCGTCCAAGAGACCCAGTACTTC
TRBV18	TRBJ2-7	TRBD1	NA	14	CASPRTGRHYEQYF	TGTGCCAGCCCTAGGACAGGTCGTCACTACGAGCAGTACTTC
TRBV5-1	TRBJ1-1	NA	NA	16	CASSLARGDPNTEAFF	TGCGCCAGCAGCTTGGCCCGAGGGGATCCCAACACTGAAGCTTTCTTT
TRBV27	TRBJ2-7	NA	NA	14	CASSLSFAGPEQYF	TGTGCCAGCAGCTTATCGTTTGCGGGACCCGAGCAGTACTTC
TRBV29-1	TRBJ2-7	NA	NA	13	CSVGWIGSYEQYF	TGCAGCGTTGGGTGGATCGGTTCCTACGAGCAGTACTTC
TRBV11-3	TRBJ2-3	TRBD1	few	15	CASSPERGLPDTQYF	TGTGCCAGCAGCCCCGAAAGGGGGCTGCCGGATACGCAGTATTTT
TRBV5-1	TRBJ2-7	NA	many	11	CASSNGYEQYF	TGCGCCAGCAGCAATGGCTACGAGCAGTACTTC
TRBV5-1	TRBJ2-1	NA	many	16	CASSLAHPLNGNEQFF	TGCGCCAGCAGCTTGGCCCACCCCCTTAATGGGAATGAGCAGTTCTTC
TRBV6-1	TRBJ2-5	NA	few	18	CASSERPLARGSRETQYF	TGTGCCAGCAGTGAAAGGCCTTTGGCCAGGGGCTCGCGAGAGACCCAGTACTTC
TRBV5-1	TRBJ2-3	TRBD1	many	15	CASARMDRDSDTQYF	TGCGCCAGCGCAAGGATGGACAGGGATTCAGATACGCAGTATTTT
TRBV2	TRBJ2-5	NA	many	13	CASLRGVQETQYF	TGTGCCAGCTTAAGGGGGGTCCAAGAGACCCAGTACTTC
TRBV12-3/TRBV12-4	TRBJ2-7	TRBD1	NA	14	CASSSQTGVDEQYF	TGTGCCAGCAGTTCCCAGACAGGGGTGGACGAGCAGTACTTC
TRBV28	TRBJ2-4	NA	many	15	CASSFQGFDKNIQYF	TGTGCCAGCAGTTTTCAGGGGTTCGACAAAAACATTCAGTACTTC
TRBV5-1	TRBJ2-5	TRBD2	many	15	CASSQGLAGSETQYF	TGTGCCAGCAGCCAAGGGCTAGCGGGGAGTGAGACCCAGTACTTC
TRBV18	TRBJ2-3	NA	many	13	CASSPPMVDTQYF	TGTGCCAGCTCACCACCGATGGTAGATACGCAGTATTTT
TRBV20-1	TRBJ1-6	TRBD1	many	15	CSARGTGQGHSPLHF	TGCAGTGCTAGAGGGACGGGACAGGGCCATTCACCCCTCCACTTT
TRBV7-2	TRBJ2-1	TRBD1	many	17	CASSRDRGISGYNEQFF	TGTGCCAGCAGCCGGGACAGGGGAATAAGCGGCTACAATGAGCAGTTCTTC
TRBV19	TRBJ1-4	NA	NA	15	CASSRDTSMFEKLFF	TGTGCCAGTAGTCGGGACACCAGCATGTTTGAAAAACTGTTTTTT
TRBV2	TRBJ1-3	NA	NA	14	CASGQASSGNTIYF	TGTGCCAGCGGGCAGGCGAGCTCTGGAAACACCATATATTTT
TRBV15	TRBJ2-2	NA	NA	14	CATSPPYNTGELFF	TGTGCCACCAGCCCCCCCTATAACACCGGGGAGCTGTTTTTT
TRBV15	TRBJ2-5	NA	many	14	CATSRDFKQETQYF	TGTGCCACCAGCAGAGATTTTAAGCAAGAGACCCAGTACTTC
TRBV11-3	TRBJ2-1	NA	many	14	CASSFSALYNEQFF	TGTGCCAGCAGCTTTAGCGCACTCTACAATGAGCAGTTCTTC